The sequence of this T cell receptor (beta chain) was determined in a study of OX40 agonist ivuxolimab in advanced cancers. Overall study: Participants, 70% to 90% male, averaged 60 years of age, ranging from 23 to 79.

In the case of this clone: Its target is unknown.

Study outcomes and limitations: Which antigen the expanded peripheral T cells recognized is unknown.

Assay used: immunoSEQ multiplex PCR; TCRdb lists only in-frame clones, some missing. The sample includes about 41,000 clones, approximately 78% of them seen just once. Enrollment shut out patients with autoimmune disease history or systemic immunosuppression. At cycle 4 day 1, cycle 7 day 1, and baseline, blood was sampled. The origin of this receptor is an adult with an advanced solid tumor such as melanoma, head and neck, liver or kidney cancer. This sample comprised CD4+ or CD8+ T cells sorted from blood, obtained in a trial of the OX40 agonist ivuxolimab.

CDR3 sequence (DNA): TGTGCCAGCAGCTCGATGGGGTCAGGAGGGGAGCAGTACTTC. This translates into CASSSMGSGGEQYF. The chain combines TRBV7-8 with TRBJ2-7; the D gene is possibly TRBD2 (6 bases). V dropped 4 bases and J dropped 7 bases, with 17 bases sitting between them. This CDR3 spans 14 amino acids. Germline assignment: CDR1 SGHVS and CDR2 FQNEAQ.